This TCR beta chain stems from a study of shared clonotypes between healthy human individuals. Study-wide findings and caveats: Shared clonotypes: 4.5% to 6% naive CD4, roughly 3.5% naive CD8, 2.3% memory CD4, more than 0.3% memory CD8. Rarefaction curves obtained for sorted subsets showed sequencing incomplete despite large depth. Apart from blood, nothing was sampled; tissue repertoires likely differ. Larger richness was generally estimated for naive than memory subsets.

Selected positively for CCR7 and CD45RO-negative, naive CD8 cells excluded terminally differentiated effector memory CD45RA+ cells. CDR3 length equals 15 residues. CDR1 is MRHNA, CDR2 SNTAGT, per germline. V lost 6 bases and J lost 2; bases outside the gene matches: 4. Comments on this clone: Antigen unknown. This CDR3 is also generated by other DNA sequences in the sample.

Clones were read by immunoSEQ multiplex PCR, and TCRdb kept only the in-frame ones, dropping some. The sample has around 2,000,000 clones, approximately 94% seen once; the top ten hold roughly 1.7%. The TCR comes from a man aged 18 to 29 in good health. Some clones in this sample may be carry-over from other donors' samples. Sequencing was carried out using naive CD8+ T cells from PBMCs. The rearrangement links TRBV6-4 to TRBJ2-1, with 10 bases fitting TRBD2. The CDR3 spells CASSELAGPYNEQFF. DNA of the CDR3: TGTGCCAGCAGCGAACTAGCGGGACCCTACAATGAGCAGTTCTTC.